The 21 T cell receptor beta chains below come from one sample, sequenced in a study of T cell repertoires in cytomegalovirus infection. TCRdb re-analysed the reads in MiXCR, keeping a single row per CDR3 protein. The profile shows about 180,000 distinct CDR3 sequences, about a sixth of them singletons. Sequencing input: CD8+ T cells from PBMCs. Receptor source: a human donor in good health (CMV status not recorded). Some clones in this sample may be carry-over from other donors' samples.

This clonotype turned up a few times. The genes are TRBV6-8 and TRBJ2-1; D is undetermined. From germline, CDR1 is MNHGY and CDR2 SAAAGT. This CDR3 is built from 15 residues. The V end was cut by 0 bases, the J end by 1 base, with 7 bases between. CDR3 loop: CASSYSGLSYNEQFF. In nucleotides, the CDR3 is TGTGCCAGCAGTTACTCAGGGTTATCCTACAATGAGCAGTTCTTC.

In its sample, this clonotype was seen a few times. CDR3 sequence (DNA): TGTGCCAGCAGCTTAGCAGGCCCCAGAGGTGAAGCTTTCTTT. Protein product: CASSLAGPRGEAFF. The rearrangement links TRBV7-9 to TRBJ1-1; D remains ambiguous. Trimming shortened V by 0 bases and J by 7 bases, and 12 bases separated the two germline ends. Germline V gene sequence: CDR1 SEHNR, CDR2 FQNEAQ (reference sequence). This CDR3 is built from 14 residues.

Only a few counts were recorded for this clonotype. The chain joins TRBV11-1 to TRBJ2-1, with D perhaps matching TRBD1 (5 bases). Trimming removed 1 base from V and 0 bases from J, with 10 bases in between. Germline-derived CDR1 and CDR2 are SGHAT and FQDESV (reference sequence). CDR3 size: 16 residues. This CDR3 reads CASSLVGRVSYNEQFF. CDR3 nucleotides: TGTGCCAGCAGCTTAGTTGGCAGGGTCTCCTACAATGAGCAGTTCTTC.

This clonotype was detected a few times. The J gene is TRBJ1-4, the V gene TRBV6-1, with TRBD1 matching over 9 bases. Trimming cost V 5 bases and J 8 bases; bases outside gene matches: 6. This CDR3 spans 14 amino acids. The germline CDR1 and CDR2 sequences are MNHNS and SASEGT. The CDR3 region is CASSTLTGGEKLFF. CDR3 nucleotides: TGTGCCAGCAGTACATTGACAGGGGGGGAAAAACTGTTTTTT.

This clonotype was counted only a few times. The chain combines TRBV7-2 with TRBJ1-3; D remains unclear. The CDR3 is 16 residues long. With 1 base removed from V and 1 base from J, the gap between germline ends came to 11 bases. The germline gives CDR1 SGHTA, CDR2 FQGNSA. CDR3 protein: CASSLVTHSSGNTIYF. The CDR3 nucleotides are TGTGCCAGCAGCTTAGTAACCCATTCTTCTGGAAACACCATATATTTT.

This clonotype was observed a few times. This chain joins TRBV7-9 and TRBJ1-2; 7 nucleotides agree with TRBD1. The V gene's germline CDR1 is SEHNR and CDR2 FQNEAQ (reference sequence). The ends lost 4 bases at V and 8 bases at J; junction bases unmatched: 13. The CDR3 contains 15 residues. The CDR3 is CASSSESDREGGYTF. In DNA form, the CDR3 reads TGTGCCAGCAGCTCGGAATCCGACAGGGAAGGCGGCTACACCTTC.

The chain joins TRBV20-1 to TRBJ1-1, with TRBD1 as a possible D gene (5 bases). The V end was cut by 6 bases, the J end by 8 bases, with 16 bases between. Looked up from germline, CDR1 is DFQATT and CDR2 is SNEGSKA (reference sequence). The CDR3 sequence is 12 residues long. CDR3 loop: CSAQRGRPEAFF. The CDR3, as DNA: TGCAGTGCCCAGAGGGGCAGACCCGAAGCTTTCTTT.

The chain links TRBV7-2 to TRBJ1-6; tentative D call: TRBD1 (6 bases). Germline V gene data show CDR1 as SGHTA and CDR2 as FQGNSA. Trimming shortened V by 3 bases and J by 10 bases, and 22 bases separated the two germline ends. The CDR3 covers 17 residues. The CDR3: CASSLKPGDLLGSPLHF. For the CDR3, the DNA is TGTGCCAGCAGCTTGAAACCAGGGGATCTCCTAGGGTCACCCCTCCACTTT.

CDR3 sequence reads: CASSLFGVQETQYF. CDR3 DNA: TGTGCCAGCAGCTTATTTGGGGTACAAGAGACCCAGTACTTC. The chain combines TRBV7-8 with TRBJ2-5, with no clear D. This CDR3 has 14 residues. Trimming shortened V by 2 bases and J by 2 bases, and 9 bases separated the two germline ends. The V gene's germline CDR1 is SGHVS and CDR2 FQNEAQ.

V gene TRBV28 combines with J gene TRBJ1-6; D ambiguous. V shed 2 bases and J shed 0 bases, with 8 bases lying between them. Germline V CDR1 and CDR2: MDHEN, SYDVKM. CDR3 length equals 16 residues. The CDR3 DNA sequence: TGTGCCAGCAGTTTACAGGCCAGCTCCTATAATTCACCCCTCCACTTT. Its protein is CASSLQASSYNSPLHF.

This clonotype occurred a few times. This chain uses TRBV6-2 or TRBV6-3 with TRBJ2-1; TRBD1 is a possible D gene (5 bases). Trimming removed 7 bases at V and 6 bases at J, with 13 bases between. The CDR3 is 13 residues long. The germline CDR1 and CDR2 sequences are MNHEY and SVGEGT. The CDR3 region is CASTTGPSNEQFF. As DNA, the CDR3 is TGTGCCAGCACCACAGGCCCCTCCAATGAGCAGTTCTTC.

This clonotype was seen only a few times. This chain uses TRBV7-8 with TRBJ2-7, with a tentative D call TRBD2 (7 bases). The germline V and J ends were trimmed by 1 base and 6 bases, with 10 bases remaining between them. The length of the CDR3 is 13 residues. Germline assignment: CDR1 SGHVS and CDR2 FQNEAQ. The CDR3 bases are TGTGCCAGCAGCTTAGAGGGGGGGGGCGAGCAGTACTTC. Protein sequence: CASSLEGGGEQYF.

This clonotype has just a few counts. The V and J genes are TRBV5-5 and TRBJ2-1, with a weak D call TRBD2 (5 bases). The CDR3 loop spans 13 amino acids. Germline lookup yields CDR1 SGHKS and CDR2 YYEKEE (reference sequence). V lost 5 bases and J 5 bases, leaving 11 bases between the germline ends. CDR3 in DNA: TGTGCCAGCAGGCATCGGGGTGACAATGAGCAGTTCTTC. Protein sequence: CASRHRGDNEQFF.

The chain couples TRBV7-9 to TRBJ2-7; a weak D match, TRBD1 (6 bases). The CDR3 sequence is 16 residues long. Trimming took 8 bases from V and 1 from J, leaving 21 bases between them. Germline CDR1 reads SEHNR; CDR2 reads FQNEAQ (reference sequence). Here the CDR3 DNA reads TGTGCCAGCCTAACTCTCAGGGGAGCAGGATCCTACGAGCAGTACTTC. It yields the protein CASLTLRGAGSYEQYF.

This chain joins TRBV7-2 and TRBJ2-3; D gene uncertain. CDR3 length equals 15 residues. Germline V lookup: CDR1 SGHTA, CDR2 FQGNSA. V was shortened by 1 base and J by 1 base, with 9 bases between the two germline ends. The CDR3 loop is CASSLVPWGTDTQYF. CDR3 sequence (DNA): TGTGCCAGCAGCTTAGTTCCGTGGGGCACAGATACGCAGTATTTT.

This clonotype was observed a handful of times. The chain is built from TRBV7-9 and TRBJ1-4; no clear D gene. The CDR3 has 15 amino acids. V was cut by 0 bases and J by 5 bases, with 10 bases left in between. CDR1 is SEHNR and CDR2 is FQNEAQ in the germline V gene (reference sequence). The CDR3 here is CASSLAADRNEKLFF. As DNA, the CDR3 is TGTGCCAGCAGCTTAGCGGCGGACCGAAATGAAAAACTGTTTTTT.

This chain uses TRBV7-6 with TRBJ1-1; no definite D call. V was shortened by 5 bases and J by 6 bases, with 10 bases between the two germline ends. From germline, CDR1 is SGHVS and CDR2 FNYEAQ. CDR3 size: 12 residues. This CDR3 reads CASSHPRPEAFF. CDR3 bases: TGTGCCAGCAGCCACCCTCGGCCTGAAGCTTTCTTT.

On this clonotype: This may be a read error, as it is one base from a much larger clone. The chain uses TRBV11-1 and TRBJ1-1; D call uncertain. The CDR3 sequence is 19 residues long. The germline V and J ends were trimmed by 1 base and 1 base, with 22 bases remaining between them. Germline lookup yields CDR1 SGHAT and CDR2 FQDESV (reference sequence). The CDR3 sequence: CASSLEPRIEDGWNTEAFF. CDR3 DNA sequence: TGTGCCAGCAGCTTAGAACCCCGAATCGAAGATGGCTGGAACACTGAAGCTTTCTTT.

This clonotype was detected a few times. The chain uses TRBV6-5 and TRBJ2-1; D may be TRBD1 (6 bases). The germline gives CDR1 MNHEY, CDR2 SVGAGI. This CDR3 spans 15 amino acids. V was cut by 2 bases and J by 3 bases, with 11 bases left in between. In DNA form, the CDR3 reads TGTGCCAGCAGTTACGAGCGACAGGTCTACAATGAGCAGTTCTTC. Translating gives CASSYERQVYNEQFF.

V and J are TRBV7-9 and TRBJ1-2; the D is unclear. CDR3 size: 11 residues. CDR1 and CDR2 (germline): SEHNR, FQNEAQ (reference sequence). Trimming shortened V by 8 bases and J by 8 bases, and 12 bases separated the two germline ends. The CDR3 coding sequence is TGTGCCAGCGGCGAGGGTCGGGGCTACACCTTC. Protein product: CASGEGRGYTF.

This clonotype showed up just a few times. J is TRBJ2-5 and V is TRBV4-3, with D tentatively TRBD1 or TRBD2 (5 bases each). The germline V and J ends were trimmed by 0 bases and 4 bases, with 12 bases remaining between them. CDR3 length equals 15 residues. Germline lookup yields CDR1 LGHNA and CDR2 YSLEER. CDR3 amino acids: CASSQDGGNRETQYF. The CDR3 DNA sequence: TGCGCCAGCAGCCAAGATGGGGGAAATCGAGAGACCCAGTACTTC.